Below, 3 T cell receptor beta chains from the same sample are listed, as sequenced in a study of patients and donors after allogeneic stem cell transplantation (dated by TCRdb to between 2020 and 2021). Library construction relied on RT-PCR. The reads were generated on a NextSeq 550. TCRdb passed the public sequencing reads through fastp at Q25 and MiXCR, retaining productive beta sequences. Each CDR3 protein gets just one entry, which takes the most common genes and DNA from the rows behind it. Counted in this sample were about 110,000 distinct CDR3 sequences; around 35% of them appeared once. 27% of the sample comes from the top ten. What was sequenced was blood, either unsorted or a sorted T cell fraction (not recorded which). These receptor sequences come from a human donor who was either an allogeneic HSCT recipient or a stem cell or donor lymphocyte infusion donor (not recorded which). It is not recorded whose cells these are; they may come from a transplant donor.

The rearrangement uses TRBV15 and TRBJ2-7; weak D call: TRBD1 (6 bases). Trimming pared 0 bases from V and 1 base from J, leaving 10 bases between. The CDR3 contains 15 residues. The germline gives CDR1 LNHNV, CDR2 YYDKDF (reference sequence). CDR3 protein: CATSRETGRSYEQYF. In DNA form, the CDR3 reads TGTGCCACCAGCAGAGAGACAGGACGATCCTACGAGCAGTACTTC.

This clonotype was detected a few times. The V gene is TRBV4-2, the J gene TRBJ2-3; D unclear. From germline, CDR1 is LGHNA and CDR2 YNFKEQ. This CDR3 contains 15 residues. The germline V and J ends were trimmed by 0 bases and 0 bases, with 7 bases remaining between them. This CDR3 reads CASSQDPLSTDTQYF. The CDR3 region has the DNA TGTGCCAGCAGCCAAGATCCCCTGAGCACAGATACGCAGTATTTT.

In this sample, this clonotype turned up once. Here the CDR3 DNA reads TGTGCCAGCAGTTATACCGGGACAGATAATTCACCCCTCCACTTT. Its protein product is CASSYTGTDNSPLHF. This chain joins TRBV6-5 and TRBJ1-6; TRBD1 aligns across 7 bases. Germline V gives CDR1 MNHEY, CDR2 SVGAGI. This CDR3 contains 15 residues. Germline trimming cut 3 bases from V and 5 bases from J; bases unmatched to any gene: 4.